Detailed here is one TCR beta chain. What it binds is not known. With 8 bases clipped from V and 6 bases from J, the junction kept 9 bases outside the gene matches. This CDR3 comprises 12 residues. The germline V gene encodes CDR1 SQVTM and CDR2 ANQGSEA. The data originate from a study of T cells in localized non-small cell lung cancer. Study-level points and caveats: A median of around 60 of the top 100 tumor clones appeared in adjacent lung, which was paired and uninvolved. Uninvolved adjacent lung showed the highest T cell clonality, exceeding tumor.

Only in-frame clones appear in the TCRdb table, and some are missing; sequencing was by immunoSEQ multiplex PCR. The top ten clones hold around 4% of a sample with about 9,800 clones, roughly 45% of them seen once. The TCR originated in a woman aged 35 to 70 with stage I lung adenocarcinoma. Here the sequenced sample was lymph node tissue, taken before any cancer treatment. The V gene is TRBV29-1, the J gene TRBJ1-1; 7 nucleotides line up with TRBD1. CDR3 DNA: TGCAGCCTGGAGGGGGACAGCGCTGAAGCTTTCTTT. Protein product: CSLEGDSAEAFF.